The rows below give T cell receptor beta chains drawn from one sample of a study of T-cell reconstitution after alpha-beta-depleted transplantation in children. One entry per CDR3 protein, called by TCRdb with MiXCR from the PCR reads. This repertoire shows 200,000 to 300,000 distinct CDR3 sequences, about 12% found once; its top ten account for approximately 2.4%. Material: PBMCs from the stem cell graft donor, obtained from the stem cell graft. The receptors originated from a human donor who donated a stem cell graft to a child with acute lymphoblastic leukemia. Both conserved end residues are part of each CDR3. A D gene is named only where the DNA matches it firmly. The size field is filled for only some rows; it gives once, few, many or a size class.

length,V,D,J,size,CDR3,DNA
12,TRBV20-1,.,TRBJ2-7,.,CSARWQSYEQYF,TGCAGTGCTAGGTGGCAGTCCTACGAGCAGTACTTC
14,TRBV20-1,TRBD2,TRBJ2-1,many,CSASLAGYYNEQFF,TGCAGTGCTAGCCTAGCGGGATACTACAATGAGCAGTTCTTC
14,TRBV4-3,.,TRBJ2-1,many,CASSRFGEDGEQFF,TGCGCCAGCAGCCGATTTGGCGAGGACGGTGAGCAGTTCTTC
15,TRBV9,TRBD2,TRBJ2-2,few,CASSGGLAGIGELFF,TGTGCCAGCAGTGGAGGGCTAGCGGGAATCGGGGAGCTGTTTTTT
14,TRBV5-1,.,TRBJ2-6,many,CASSSMSGANVLTF,TGCGCCAGCAGCTCGATGTCTGGGGCCAACGTCCTGACTTTC
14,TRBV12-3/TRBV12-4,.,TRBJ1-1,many,CASSPLLGFTEAFF,TGTGCCAGCAGTCCCCTACTGGGTTTCACTGAAGCTTTCTTT
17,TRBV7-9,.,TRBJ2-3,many,CASSTWTARTFTDTQYF,TGTGCCAGCAGCACCTGGACAGCCCGTACCTTCACAGATACGCAGTATTTT
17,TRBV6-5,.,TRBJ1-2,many,CASSFPGGGETNYGYTF,TGTGCCAGCAGTTTTCCGGGGGGGGGCGAAACTAACTATGGCTACACCTTC
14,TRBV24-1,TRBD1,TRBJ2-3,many,CATSDLDREDTQYF,TGTGCCACCAGTGACTTGGACAGGGAAGATACGCAGTATTTT
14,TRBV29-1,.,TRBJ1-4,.,CSVEDPRGGEKLFF,TGCAGCGTTGAAGACCCCCGGGGTGGGGAAAAACTGTTTTTT
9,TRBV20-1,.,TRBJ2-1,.,CSATKKQFF,TGCAGTGCAACCAAAAAGCAGTTCTTC
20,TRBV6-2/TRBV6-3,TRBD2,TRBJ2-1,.,CASSYWVAGGPVVSYNEQFF,TGTGCCAGCAGTTACTGGGTAGCGGGAGGGCCGGTTGTATCCTACAATGAGCAGTTCTTC
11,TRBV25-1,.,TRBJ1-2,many,CASSLNYGYTF,TGTGCCAGCAGTTTGAACTATGGCTACACCTTC
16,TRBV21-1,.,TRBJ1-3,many,CASSRWDGISGNTIYF,TGTGCCAGCAGCAGGTGGGACGGAATCTCTGGAAACACCATATATTTT
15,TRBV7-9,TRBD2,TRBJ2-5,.,CASSFRLADHETQYF,TGTGCCAGCAGCTTTCGACTAGCGGATCACGAGACCCAGTACTTC
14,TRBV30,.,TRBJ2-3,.,CAWAPWELRDTQYF,TGTGCCTGGGCCCCGTGGGAGCTCAGAGATACGCAGTATTTT
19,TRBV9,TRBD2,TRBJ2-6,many,CASSGGLQRGGSGANVLTF,TGTGCCAGCAGCGGAGGACTTCAGCGGGGGGGCTCCGGGGCCAACGTCCTGACTTTC
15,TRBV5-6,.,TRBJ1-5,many,CASSLRAAGNQPQHF,TGTGCCAGCAGCTTACGAGCGGCTGGCAATCAGCCCCAGCATTTT
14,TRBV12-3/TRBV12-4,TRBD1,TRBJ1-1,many,CASRGTGGGTEAFF,TGTGCCAGCAGAGGGACAGGGGGCGGGACTGAAGCTTTCTTT
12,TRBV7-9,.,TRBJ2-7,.,CASSLGDTEQYF,TGTGCCAGCAGCTTAGGGGATACCGAGCAGTACTTC
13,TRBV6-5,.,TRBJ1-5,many,CASSYAAGQPQHF,TGTGCCAGCAGTTACGCGGCGGGGCAGCCCCAGCATTTT
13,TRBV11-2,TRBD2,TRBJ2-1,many,CASRPGLAFEQFF,TGTGCCAGCAGACCGGGACTAGCGTTTGAGCAGTTCTTC
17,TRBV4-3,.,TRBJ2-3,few,CASSQDPRRSPTSAQYF,TGCGCCAGCAGCCAAGATCCGAGGAGGTCCCCTACGAGCGCGCAGTATTTT
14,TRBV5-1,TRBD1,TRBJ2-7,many,CASSQDRGVNEQYF,TGCGCCAGCAGCCAGGACAGGGGGGTCAACGAGCAGTACTTC
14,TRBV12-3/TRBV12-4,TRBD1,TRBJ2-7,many,CASRRQGGIGEQYF,TGTGCCAGCAGACGACAGGGGGGAATCGGCGAGCAGTACTTC
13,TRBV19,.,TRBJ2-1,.,CASSTDPYNEQFF,TGTGCCAGTAGTACGGACCCCTACAATGAGCAGTTCTTC
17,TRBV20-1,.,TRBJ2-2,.,CSARDRGRLSNTGELFF,TGCAGTGCTAGAGATAGGGGCCGACTGTCGAACACCGGGGAGCTGTTTTTT
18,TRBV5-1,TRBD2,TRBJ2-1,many,CASSSQQISGNSYNEQFF,TGCGCCAGCAGCTCCCAGCAAATCAGCGGGAACTCCTACAATGAGCAGTTCTTC
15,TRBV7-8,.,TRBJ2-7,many,CASSLGGAESYEQYF,TGTGCCAGCAGCCTAGGCGGGGCAGAATCCTACGAGCAGTACTTC
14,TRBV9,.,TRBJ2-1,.,CASSWRLDYNEQFF,TGTGCCAGCAGCTGGCGGCTAGACTACAATGAGCAGTTCTTC
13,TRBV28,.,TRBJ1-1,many,CASSFGATTEAFF,TGTGCCAGCAGTTTCGGGGCGACCACTGAAGCTTTCTTT
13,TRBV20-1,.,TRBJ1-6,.,CSARGLLGAPLHF,TGCAGTGCTAGAGGGCTGCTAGGGGCACCCCTCCACTTT
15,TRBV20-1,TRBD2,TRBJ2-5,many,CSAPGLAGIRETQYF,TGCAGTGCTCCGGGACTAGCGGGAATCAGAGAGACCCAGTACTTC
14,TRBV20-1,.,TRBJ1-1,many,CSARGAGANTEAFF,TGCAGTGCTAGAGGAGCAGGGGCGAACACTGAAGCTTTCTTT
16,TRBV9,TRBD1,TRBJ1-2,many,CASSVGLSTGDYGYTF,TGTGCCAGCAGCGTAGGGCTATCCACAGGGGACTATGGCTACACCTTC
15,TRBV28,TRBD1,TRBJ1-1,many,CASSPTRQGRTEAFF,TGTGCCAGCAGTCCAACTCGACAGGGGCGCACTGAAGCTTTCTTT
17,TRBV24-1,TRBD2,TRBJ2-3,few,CATSDPLLAGVQDTQYF,TGTGCCACCAGTGACCCTCTCCTAGCGGGAGTACAAGATACGCAGTATTTT
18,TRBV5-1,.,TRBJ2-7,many,CASSLRGSGGRAFYEQYF,TGCGCCAGCAGTCTCAGGGGCTCTGGCGGGCGCGCCTTCTACGAGCAGTACTTC
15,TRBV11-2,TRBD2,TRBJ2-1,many,CASSLAGGRGYEQFF,TGTGCCAGCAGCCTAGCGGGAGGGCGGGGATATGAGCAGTTCTTC
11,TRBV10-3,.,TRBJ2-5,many,CAIKDQETQYF,TGTGCCATCAAGGACCAGGAGACCCAGTACTTC
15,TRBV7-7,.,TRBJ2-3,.,CASSPGVGVGDTQYF,TGTGCTAGCAGCCCTGGGGTAGGAGTGGGAGATACGCAGTATTTT